The 30 T cell receptor beta chains listed next were all sequenced from one sample in a study of shared clonotypes between healthy human individuals. Assay: immunoSEQ multiplex PCR; the TCRdb copy retains only in-frame clones and omits some. The sample has millions of clones; 90% to 95% are singletons. Sequenced sample: naive CD4+ T cells sorted from blood. Noted subset: CD45RA+ positively selected. The receptors were gathered from a man between 18 and 29 years old in good health.

The CDR3 DNA reads as TGTGCCAGCAGTACTAGCGACCAAGAGACCCAGTACTTC. Residues: CASSTSDQETQYF. The J gene is TRBJ2-5, the V gene TRBV11-2, with TRBD2 identical over 7 bases. The CDR3 length is 13 residues. The V segment lost 6 bases and the J segment 0 bases; nucleotides outside the gene matches: 1. The germline V gene encodes CDR1 SGHAT and CDR2 FQNNGV.

The chain has TRBV29-1 and TRBJ2-1, with D tentatively TRBD1 or TRBD2 (6 bases each). CDR1 and CDR2 (germline): SQVTM, ANQGSEA. Trimming left V 3 bases short and J 10 bases short, with 10 bases between. The CDR3 contains 11 residues. The CDR3 DNA follows: TGCAGCGTTGAGGAAGGGGGGGAGCAGTTCTTC. Translating it yields CSVEEGGEQFF.

The CDR3 region is CAWMRFGQGYF. The DNA for the CDR3 is TGTGCCTGGATGAGGTTCGGACAGGGCTACTTC. The J gene is TRBJ2-5, the V gene TRBV30; 8 nucleotides match TRBD1. V was pared by 4 bases and J by 14 bases, with 9 bases of the junction left unmatched. The germline gives CDR1 GTSNPN, CDR2 SVGIG (reference sequence). The CDR3 contains 11 residues.

The rearrangement joins TRBV5-4 to TRBJ1-3; weak D call: TRBD1 (5 bases). The CDR3 consists of 16 residues. Germline V gene data show CDR1 as SGHNT and CDR2 as YYREEE (reference sequence). V was cut by 3 bases and J by 0 bases, with 13 bases left in between. In DNA, the CDR3 is TGTGCCAGCAGCTCGGGACTGTCGAGCTCTGGAAACACCATATATTTT. Translation: CASSSGLSSSGNTIYF.

Concerning this clone: The sample has other DNA sequences that encode this CDR3 too. The rearrangement joins TRBV11-2 to TRBJ1-2; TRBD1 matches at 10 bases. Germline lookup yields CDR1 SGHAT and CDR2 FQNNGV. The CDR3 consists of 14 residues. With V trimmed by 5 bases and J by 2 bases, 2 bases remained unmatched. The CDR3, as DNA: TGTGCCAGCAGCCCGGGACAGGGGAACTATGGCTACACCTTC. This codes for CASSPGQGNYGYTF.

The chain has TRBV19 and TRBJ2-5; no firm D call. The V end lost 3 bases, the J end lost 5 bases, and 16 bases lay between the germline ends. CDR3 size: 15 residues. The germline gives CDR1 LNHDA, CDR2 SQIVND (reference sequence). The CDR3 spells CASSMRQPGRETQYF. The DNA for the CDR3 is TGTGCCAGTAGTATGCGGCAGCCAGGAAGGGAGACCCAGTACTTC.

This clone appeared a single time. CDR3 in DNA: TGTGCCAGCAGCTTAGATATAGGGAGTCGGTCTGAAGCTTTCTTT. Its translation: CASSLDIGSRSEAFF. The chain uses TRBV11-2 and TRBJ1-1; D remains ambiguous. Trimming removed 0 bases at V and 6 bases at J, with 14 bases between. CDR3 size: 15 residues. Per the germline V gene, CDR1 is SGHAT and CDR2 is FQNNGV.

The V and J genes are TRBV10-1 and TRBJ1-1; D unresolved. Germline V gene sequence: CDR1 WNHNN, CDR2 SYGVQD (reference sequence). The CDR3 totals 17 residues. V lost 5 bases to trimming and J lost 3 bases, with 22 bases between them. The CDR3 sequence is CASSTSHFSLRDTEAFF. The DNA of the CDR3 is TGCGCCAGCAGTACCTCCCATTTTTCATTAAGGGACACTGAAGCTTTCTTT.

V gene TRBV4-1 combines with J gene TRBJ2-7; 8 bases are a match to TRBD1. The CDR3 has 14 amino acids. V gave up 4 bases and J gave up 1 base; unmatched junction bases: 3. Per germline, CDR1 MGHRA and CDR2 YSYEKL. This CDR3 is CASSLTGGSYEQYF. Here the CDR3 DNA reads TGCGCCAGCAGCCTCACAGGGGGATCCTACGAGCAGTACTTC.

This clone was counted a few times. The V call is TRBV20-1, the J call TRBJ1-1; D gene uncertain. Trimming pared 2 bases from V and 4 bases from J, leaving 5 bases between. Germline V gene sequence: CDR1 DFQATT, CDR2 SNEGSKA (reference sequence). The CDR3 spans 11 residues. The CDR3 DNA reads TGCAGTGCTAGATGGAGCACTGAAGCTTTCTTT. Amino acid sequence: CSARWSTEAFF.

This clone showed up just a few times. V usage is TRBV6-6 and J usage is TRBJ1-6, with D uncertain. The CDR3 contains 14 residues. V was pared by 2 bases and J by 7 bases, with 9 bases between. From germline, CDR1 is MNHNY and CDR2 SVGAGI (reference sequence). This chain's CDR3 is CASSYERGNSPLHF. CDR3 sequence (DNA): TGTGCCAGCAGTTACGAACGGGGAAATTCACCCCTCCACTTT.

The chain recombines TRBV5-1 with TRBJ2-6; 7 nucleotides match TRBD1. Germline values: CDR1 SGHRS, CDR2 YFSETQ. V lost 4 bases, J lost 2 bases, and 9 bases stayed unmatched. This CDR3 contains 17 residues. In DNA, the CDR3 is TGCGCCAGCAGCCCACAGGGGTCTACTACTGGGGCCAACGTCCTGACTTTC. It encodes CASSPQGSTTGANVLTF.

The chain has TRBV2 and TRBJ1-1, with D hard to call. The CDR3 runs to 14 residues. V was shortened by 4 bases and J by 0 bases, with 9 bases between the two germline ends. Germline V gene sequence: CDR1 SNHLY, CDR2 FYNNEI. The CDR3 sequence: CASSVTTMNTEAFF. The DNA of the CDR3 is TGTGCCAGCAGTGTCACGACCATGAACACTGAAGCTTTCTTT.

This clone was picked up one time. The J gene is TRBJ2-2, the V gene TRBV25-1; D not resolved. The CDR3 runs 16 residues. Trimming removed 4 bases from V and 1 base from J, with 13 bases in between. CDR1 and CDR2 from the germline V gene are MGHDK and SYGVNS. The CDR3 bases are TGTGCCAGCAGTGTTAAATTAGCCCTGAACACCGGGGAGCTGTTTTTT. It codes for CASSVKLALNTGELFF.

The chain carries TRBV14 and TRBJ1-3, with D hard to call. V was clipped by 4 bases and J by 5 bases, with 15 bases between them. In germline, CDR1 is SGHDN, CDR2 FVKESK. The CDR3 totals 15 residues. CDR3: CASSPQSIARNTIYF. As DNA, the CDR3 is TGTGCCAGCAGCCCCCAGTCGATAGCCCGAAACACCATATATTTT.

The chain uses TRBV7-9 and TRBJ1-2; D possibly corresponds to TRBD1 (5 bases). Germline assignment: CDR1 SEHNR and CDR2 FQNEAQ (reference sequence). V dropped 7 bases and J dropped 4 bases, with 28 bases sitting between them. The CDR3 runs to 18 residues. The CDR3 spells CASTASAGPAISVYGYTF. CDR3 bases: TGTGCCAGCACCGCAAGCGCGGGGCCAGCAATATCGGTCTATGGCTACACCTTC.

Comments on this clone: Other nucleotide sequences in the sample specify the same CDR3. The CDR3 region is CASSSGTSGGQETQYF. Here the CDR3 DNA reads TGTGCCAGCAGCTCTGGGACTAGCGGGGGGCAAGAGACCCAGTACTTC. The chain couples TRBV5-4 to TRBJ2-5, with TRBD2 identical over 15 bases. From germline, CDR1 is SGHNT and CDR2 YYREEE (reference sequence). V trimming: 3 bases; J trimming: 2 bases; junction bases outside the gene matches: 2. CDR3 length: 16 residues.

This sequence joins TRBV28 and TRBJ2-5; 10 positions match TRBD1. This CDR3 contains 14 residues. Germline CDR1 MDHEN, CDR2 SYDVKM. V lost 3 bases, J lost 4 bases, and 2 bases stayed unmatched. For the CDR3, the DNA is TGTGCCAGCAGTTTGGGACAGGGGTTAGAGACCCAGTACTTC. The encoded protein is CASSLGQGLETQYF.

V usage is TRBV5-1 and J usage is TRBJ1-4; no reliable D call. CDR1 and CDR2 from the germline V gene are SGHRS and YFSETQ. The CDR3 consists of 18 residues. V dropped 2 bases and J dropped 3 bases, with 20 bases sitting between them. CDR3 nucleotide sequence: TGCGCCAGCAGCTTTGGAGGCCCTGCAAGACGGTCTAATGAAAAACTGTTTTTT. This sequence encodes CASSFGGPARRSNEKLFF.

The chain couples TRBV6-8 to TRBJ2-5, with TRBD2 matching 7 bases. Per the germline V gene, CDR1 is MNHGY and CDR2 is SAAAGT. Trimming removed 6 bases from V and 4 bases from J; junction bases left unmatched: 20. This CDR3 is built from 18 residues. CDR3 sequence: CASRIMDPPAGEGETQYF. DNA of the CDR3: TGTGCCAGCAGGATTATGGATCCGCCGGCGGGAGAGGGAGAGACCCAGTACTTC.

This rearrangement joins TRBV4-1 to TRBJ2-1; D assignment may be TRBD1 or TRBD2 (5 bases each). V was clipped by 4 bases and J by 9 bases, with 10 bases between them. The CDR3 is 12 amino acids. Germline V gene data show CDR1 as MGHRA and CDR2 as YSYEKL. In nucleotides, the CDR3 is TGCGCCAGCAGCCCGGGAAGGGGTGAGCAGTTCTTC. Translated: CASSPGRGEQFF.

This chain uses TRBV7-9 with TRBJ2-7; TRBD1 aligns across 7 bases. Unmatched junction bases numbered 8, after V lost 4 bases and J lost 11 bases. There are 12 residues in the CDR3. Germline assignment: CDR1 SEHNR and CDR2 FQNEAQ (reference sequence). The CDR3 loop reads CASSSTTGQEYF. CDR3 DNA: TGTGCCAGCAGCTCAACGACAGGGCAGGAGTACTTC.

This sequence joins TRBV11-2 and TRBJ2-7; no firm D call. V shed 3 bases and J shed 5 bases, with 2 bases lying between them. There are 10 residues in the CDR3. The germline gives CDR1 SGHAT, CDR2 FQNNGV. Here the CDR3 DNA reads TGTGCCAGCAGCTTTAACGAGCAGTACTTC. Translated: CASSFNEQYF.

The gene calls are TRBV6-1 and TRBJ1-2; 7 bases agree with TRBD1. This CDR3 contains 16 residues. CDR1 is MNHNS, CDR2 SASEGT, per germline. The J segment lost 2 bases and the V segment lost 4 bases, leaving 10 bases of the junction unmatched. In DNA form, the CDR3 reads TGTGCCAGCAGTGGGCGGTGGACAGGCGAAAACTATGGCTACACCTTC. This translates into CASSGRWTGENYGYTF.

The genes are TRBV30 and TRBJ2-7; the match to TRBD2 covers 7 bases. V trimming: 1 base; J trimming: 2 bases; junction bases outside the gene matches: 8. CDR3 length: 15 amino acids. CDR1 GTSNPN and CDR2 SVGIG come from the germline V gene (reference sequence). As DNA, the CDR3 is TGTGCCTGGAGTGGGGGGGGAAGAGGGACCTACGAGCAGTACTTC. This gives the protein CAWSGGGRGTYEQYF.

The rearrangement links TRBV6-1 to TRBJ2-3, with TRBD1 as a possible D gene (6 bases). Looked up from germline, CDR1 is MNHNS and CDR2 is SASEGT. This CDR3 has 16 amino acids. Trimming cost V 2 bases and J 2 bases, with 14 bases left between them. The CDR3 protein is CASSESIGQNTDTQYF. The CDR3 DNA reads as TGTGCCAGCAGTGAATCTATCGGACAGAACACAGATACGCAGTATTTT.

The V gene is TRBV10-2, the J gene TRBJ1-2; D not resolved. Germline CDR1 reads WSHSY; CDR2 reads SAAADI. The CDR3 extends over 14 amino acids. The V end lost 3 bases, the J end lost 1 base, and 9 bases lay between the germline ends. The CDR3 spells CASSDNPVNYGYTF. CDR3 in DNA: TGCGCCAGCAGTGATAACCCCGTTAACTATGGCTACACCTTC.

V gene TRBV7-3 combines with J gene TRBJ1-2; weak D call: TRBD1 (6 bases). The CDR3 runs 13 residues. Germline assignment: CDR1 SGHTA and CDR2 FQGTGA. V was cut by 4 bases and J by 8 bases, with 14 bases left in between. CDR3 sequence reads: CASSSEKGVGYTF. CDR3 in DNA: TGTGCCAGCAGCTCTGAGAAGGGGGTGGGCTACACCTTC.

Points on this clone: Other DNA sequences of this sample code for an identical CDR3. The chain uses TRBV18 and TRBJ2-1; 11 positions match TRBD2. V was pared by 3 bases and J by 6 bases, with 4 bases of the junction left unmatched. Germline values: CDR1 KGHSH, CDR2 LQKENI. The CDR3 runs 15 residues. The CDR3 sequence: CASSPLAGGPNEQFF. The DNA for the CDR3 is TGTGCCAGCTCACCTCTAGCGGGAGGACCCAATGAGCAGTTCTTC.

V and J are TRBV7-2 and TRBJ1-6; D remains ambiguous. This CDR3 has 13 amino acids. The germline V and J ends were trimmed by 1 base and 8 bases, with 6 bases remaining between them. The germline CDR1 and CDR2 sequences are SGHTA and FQGNSA. CDR3 in DNA: TGTGCCAGCAGCTTAGGGGTTGATTCACCCCTCCACTTT. It yields the protein CASSLGVDSPLHF.